The clone carrying this T cell receptor beta chain was counted a single time. Antigen: not known. Sequenced by immunoSEQ multiplex PCR; TCRdb stores in-frame clones only, minus some. The repertoire holds about 7,300 clones, roughly 85% seen once, with 6.8% in the top ten. This sample is part of a study of neoadjuvant nivolumab and ipilimumab in lung cancer. General study findings and limits: Higher pretherapy blood TCR richness went with higher resected-tumor richness. TCR clonality did not significantly correlate with pathologic tumor regression.

This CDR3 comprises 14 residues. CDR1 is SGHDT and CDR2 is YYEEEE in the germline V gene. Trimming cost V 4 bases and J 5 bases, with 16 bases left between them. Sample: tumor tissue, taken after neoadjuvant nivolumab, alone or with ipilimumab, at or shortly before surgery. This clonotype originated in an adult with non-small cell lung cancer. The chain uses TRBV5-6 and TRBJ2-7; TRBD1 is a possible D gene (6 bases). CDR3 amino acids: CASSPVAGAHEQYF. In DNA, the CDR3 is TGTGCCAGCAGCCCGGTGGCAGGGGCCCACGAGCAGTACTTC.